This T cell receptor (beta chain) was observed in a study of identical twins. Study outcomes and limitations: With monozygotic twins, out-of-frame TCR alpha sharing exceeded what models estimated. The conclusions drew on cross-sectional statistical analysis instead of tracking the same donors.

TCRdb recomputed calls from the 5' RACE reads with MiXCR, one row per CDR3 protein. This sample has some 460,000 distinct CDR3 sequences, with 12% to 15% found just once. This clonotype was detected many times. What it binds is not known. This CDR3 spans 14 amino acids. The V and J ends lost 3 bases and 9 bases, in that order; junction bases with no gene match: 6. These data were also reused for a study on yellow fever vaccine responses in identical twins.

The sequencing sample was made of CD4+ T cells sorted from blood. This TCR came from a woman between 18 and 29 years old in good health. The chain has TRBV12-3 or TRBV12-4 and TRBJ2-1, with 9 nucleotides matching TRBD2. CDR3 loop: CASSLAGGGTEQFF. The CDR3, as DNA: TGTGCCAGCAGTTTGGCGGGAGGGGGGACTGAGCAGTTCTTC.